This passage covers 29 T cell receptor beta chains from one sample sequenced in a study of T cell responses to AZD1222 COVID-19 vaccine. Here immunoSEQ multiplex PCR was the method, and the copy in TCRdb shows in-frame clones only, minus some. The sample lists about 85,000 clones; about 85% were seen once. Source: peripheral blood, taken 28 days after the second AZD1222 dose. These TCRs come from an adult who received the AZD1222 COVID-19 vaccine.

J is TRBJ2-5 and V is TRBV2; maybe TRBD2 (5 bases). This CDR3 is built from 13 residues. Trimming took off 10 bases at V and 2 bases at J, with 14 bases between the two ends. Germline values: CDR1 SNHLY, CDR2 FYNNEI. CDR3 DNA sequence: TGTGCCACTTTTAGGACTCTACAAGAGACCCAGTACTTC. Translating it yields CATFRTLQETQYF.

The chain has TRBV9 and TRBJ1-2; D uncertain. CDR1 and CDR2 from the germline V gene are SGDLS and YYNGEE. Trimming took off 3 bases at V and 4 bases at J, with 16 bases between the two ends. The CDR3 runs 15 residues. DNA for the CDR3: TGTGCCAGCAGCGCCGGCCGGAGGACGTCCTATGGCTACACCTTC. Its protein is CASSAGRRTSYGYTF.

This clone was found a few times. DNA of the CDR3: TGTGCCAGCAGCTTAGGCCCCGTGTCGGGGACAGGCTACGAGCAGTACTTC. This translates into CASSLGPVSGTGYEQYF. V is TRBV11-2 and J is TRBJ2-7, with TRBD1 matching over 8 bases. Looked up from germline, CDR1 is SGHAT and CDR2 is FQNNGV. The CDR3 consists of 17 residues. The junction had 11 bases not matched to a gene; V was cut back by 1 base and J by 3 bases.

In its sample, this clone was seen once. This rearrangement joins TRBV15 to TRBJ1-1, with 8 bases matching TRBD1. Per germline, CDR1 LNHNV and CDR2 YYDKDF (reference sequence). V gave up 3 bases and J gave up 8 bases; unmatched junction bases: 8. The CDR3 consists of 14 residues. CDR3 sequence reads: CATSRAGWDREAFF. In DNA form, the CDR3 reads TGTGCCACCAGCAGGGCCGGATGGGACAGGGAAGCTTTCTTT.

This clone was seen once. The chain couples TRBV3-1 (or the pseudogene TRBV3-2) to TRBJ2-3, with D tentatively TRBD2 (6 bases). The V end lost 0 bases, the J end lost 3 bases, and 10 bases lay between the germline ends. The germline gives CDR1 LGHDT, CDR2 YNNKEL (reference sequence). The CDR3 runs to 15 residues. CDR3 DNA: TGTGCCAGCAGCCAAGATGGACTACCAACAGATACGCAGTATTTT. Encoded protein: CASSQDGLPTDTQYF.

J is TRBJ2-3 and V is TRBV12-3 or TRBV12-4, with no clear D. The CDR3 spans 13 residues. The germline V and J ends were trimmed by 6 bases and 1 base, with 8 bases remaining between them. The CDR3 sequence is CASSFQGTDTQYF. In DNA, the CDR3 is TGTGCCAGCAGCTTTCAGGGCACAGATACGCAGTATTTT.

The chain couples TRBV10-3 to TRBJ1-3; D gene unclear. This CDR3 has 11 amino acids. Per the germline V gene, CDR1 is ENHRY and CDR2 is SYGVKD. V gave up 4 bases and J gave up 7 bases, with 5 bases separating them. The CDR3 loop is CAISGLNTIYF. As DNA, the CDR3 is TGTGCCATCAGTGGGTTGAACACCATATATTTT.

V and J are TRBV10-2 and TRBJ1-4; TRBD1 is a possible D gene (5 bases). CDR1 WSHSY and CDR2 SAAADI come from the germline V gene. The CDR3 length is 13 residues. V was clipped by 6 bases and J by 4 bases, with 9 bases between them. CDR3 sequence (DNA): TGCGCCAGCAGGACAGCCGATAATGAAAAACTGTTTTTT. As protein: CASRTADNEKLFF.

J is TRBJ1-3 and V is TRBV2, with no clear D. CDR3 length equals 13 residues. The V end was cut by 6 bases, the J end by 3 bases, with 9 bases between. Germline V CDR1 and CDR2: SNHLY, FYNNEI. The CDR3 protein is CASRTSLGNTIYF. The CDR3 region has the DNA TGTGCCAGCAGGACGTCCCTTGGAAACACCATATATTTT.

CDR3 amino acids: CASSQDGGGYGYTF. The CDR3 coding sequence is TGTGCCAGCAGCCAAGATGGCGGGGGCTATGGCTACACCTTC. This chain connects TRBV3-1 (or the pseudogene TRBV3-2) to TRBJ1-2, with D possibly being TRBD1 (5 bases). Germline V CDR1 and CDR2: LGHDT, YNNKEL (reference sequence). The CDR3 loop spans 14 amino acids. Trimming pared 0 bases from V and 4 bases from J, leaving 9 bases between.

The chain combines TRBV10-2 with TRBJ1-5; TRBD1 matches 7 bases. Germline lookup yields CDR1 WSHSY and CDR2 SAAADI. V lost 0 bases and J lost 1; bases outside the gene matches: 0. The CDR3 is made up of 15 amino acids. For the CDR3, the DNA is TGCGCCAGCAGTGAGTCAGGGGGCAGCAATCAGCCCCAGCATTTT. This sequence encodes CASSESGGSNQPQHF.

In DNA form, the CDR3 reads TGCAGCGTTGAGTACAGAACCTATGGCTACACCTTC. This encodes CSVEYRTYGYTF. This sequence joins TRBV29-1 and TRBJ1-2; no firm D call. The CDR3 spans 12 residues. CDR1 is SQVTM, CDR2 ANQGSEA, per germline. V shed 3 bases and J shed 4 bases, with 9 bases lying between them.

This rearrangement joins TRBV27 to TRBJ1-5; no clear D. CDR1 and CDR2 (germline): MNHEY, SMNVEV (reference sequence). This CDR3 spans 13 amino acids. The ends were cut back, 8 bases at V and 6 bases at J, with 14 bases in the middle. CDR3 in amino acids: CASGYIGPQPQHF. CDR3 nucleotide sequence: TGTGCCAGCGGCTATATTGGGCCTCAGCCCCAGCATTTT.

This clone has a single count. This rearrangement joins TRBV7-9 to TRBJ2-7, with TRBD2 as a possible D gene (6 bases). V lost 1 base to trimming and J lost 3 bases, with 13 bases between them. The CDR3 extends over 15 amino acids. Germline lookup yields CDR1 SEHNR and CDR2 FQNEAQ (reference sequence). The CDR3, as DNA: TGTGCCAGCAGCTTAGGGGCGGGGATTTTCTACGAGCAGTACTTC. This translates into CASSLGAGIFYEQYF. The full variable domain, rest sourced from reference TRBV7-9 and TRBJ2-7, is DTGVSQNPRHKITKRGQNVTFRCDPISEHNRLYWYRQTLGQGPEFLTYFQNEAQLEKSRLLSDRFSAERPKGSFSTLEIQRTEQGDSAMYLCASSLGAGIFYEQYFGPGTRLTVT.

V and J are TRBV7-9 and TRBJ2-1; 7 bases map to TRBD2. Germline CDR1 is SEHNR and CDR2 is FQNEAQ (reference sequence). This CDR3 spans 19 amino acids. V lost 2 bases and J lost 3; bases outside the gene matches: 16. DNA of the CDR3: TGTGCCAGCAGCTTACCGTCTTTCATCGGCGGGGGAGACTACAATGAGCAGTTCTTC. This translates into CASSLPSFIGGGDYNEQFF.

This clone showed up just a few times. The rearrangement uses TRBV27 and TRBJ2-7; D is unresolved. CDR1 is MNHEY and CDR2 is SMNVEV in the germline V gene (reference sequence). Trimming pared 0 bases from V and 4 bases from J, leaving 13 bases between. This CDR3 is 15 amino acids long. The CDR3 here is CASSLSRNRLYEQYF. CDR3 sequence (DNA): TGTGCCAGCAGTTTATCCAGAAATCGGTTATACGAGCAGTACTTC.

The J gene is TRBJ1-4, the V gene TRBV5-8; D gene ambiguous. The germline CDR1 and CDR2 sequences are SGHTS and YDEGEE. The CDR3 loop spans 14 amino acids. V gave up 4 bases and J gave up 5 bases, with 12 bases separating them. CDR3 sequence: CASSRRGSNEKLFF. DNA of the CDR3: TGTGCCAGCAGCCGCCGGGGTTCAAATGAAAAACTGTTTTTT. Together with reference TRBV5-8 and TRBJ1-4, the CDR3 gives the full variable domain: EAGVTQSPTHLIKTRGQQATLRCSPISGHTSVYWYQQALGLGLQFLLWYDEGEERNRGNFPPRFSGRQFPNYSSELNVNALELEDSALYLCASSRRGSNEKLFFGSGTQLSVL.

The V call is TRBV6-5, the J call TRBJ1-6; D is uncertain. CDR3 size: 13 residues. Per germline, CDR1 MNHEY and CDR2 SVGAGI. V gave up 4 bases and J gave up 2 bases, with 3 bases separating them. The CDR3 DNA reads TGTGCCAGCAGTTTTGCCTATAATTCACCCCTCCACTTT. This translates into CASSFAYNSPLHF.

In its sample, this clone ranks as medium-sized. This chain links TRBV18 with TRBJ2-2; the D gene is possibly TRBD1 (6 bases). The CDR3 totals 15 residues. The germline gives CDR1 KGHSH, CDR2 LQKENI. The germline V and J ends were trimmed by 3 bases and 4 bases, with 12 bases remaining between them. CDR3 residues: CASSPIWTVTGELFF. The CDR3 DNA sequence: TGTGCCAGCTCACCTATATGGACAGTCACCGGGGAGCTGTTTTTT.

This rearrangement joins TRBV5-1 to TRBJ1-5; no definite D call. V was trimmed by 2 bases and J by 2 bases, leaving 11 bases between them. This CDR3 spans 15 amino acids. Germline V lookup: CDR1 SGHRS, CDR2 YFSETQ. The CDR3 region has the DNA TGCGCCAGCAGCTTTGACGATACGGGCAATCAGCCCCAGCATTTT. This translates into CASSFDDTGNQPQHF.

The V gene is TRBV25-1, the J gene TRBJ1-5; no reliable D call. The V end lost 5 bases, the J end lost 6 bases, and 11 bases lay between the germline ends. This CDR3 is built from 13 residues. Germline V gene data show CDR1 as MGHDK and CDR2 as SYGVNS. The CDR3 sequence: CASSPGFGQPQHF. The CDR3 nucleotides are TGTGCCAGCAGTCCGGGCTTCGGTCAGCCCCAGCATTTT.

The J gene is TRBJ2-7, the V gene TRBV5-1; D perhaps matches TRBD2 (6 bases). The CDR3 is made up of 13 amino acids. Deletions cut 3 bases from V and 6 bases from J, with 13 bases between. Germline CDR1 is SGHRS and CDR2 is YFSETQ. CDR3 coding DNA: TGCGCCAGCAGCTCTAACCCGGAGGGCGAGCAGTACTTC. This translates into CASSSNPEGEQYF.

The rearrangement links TRBV15 to TRBJ1-1; D unclear. Per the germline V gene, CDR1 is LNHNV and CDR2 is YYDKDF (reference sequence). Trimming removed 0 bases at V and 3 bases at J, with 5 bases between. The CDR3 has 13 residues. The DNA for the CDR3 is TGTGCCACCAGCAGAGAGGTGGACACTGAAGCTTTCTTT. As protein: CATSREVDTEAFF.

This chain connects TRBV4-2 to TRBJ2-5; D is unclear. The CDR3 covers 14 residues. Germline values: CDR1 LGHNA, CDR2 YNFKEQ. Trimming removed 0 bases at V and 5 bases at J, with 10 bases between. The CDR3 DNA is TGTGCCAGCAGCCAAGATTTGAACGGGGAGACCCAGTACTTC. It specifies CASSQDLNGETQYF.

This rearrangement joins TRBV7-2 to TRBJ2-3; D not certain. The germline CDR1 and CDR2 sequences are SGHTA and FQGNSA. The V and J ends lost 5 bases and 1 base respectively, with 10 bases between them. The CDR3 loop spans 14 amino acids. CDR3 amino acids: CASSRTRGTDTQYF. DNA of the CDR3: TGTGCCAGCAGCCGCACCCGTGGCACAGATACGCAGTATTTT.

The chain couples TRBV15 to TRBJ1-4; D is ambiguous. V was cut by 0 bases and J by 3 bases, with 2 bases left in between. Germline lookup yields CDR1 LNHNV and CDR2 YYDKDF (reference sequence). The CDR3 extends over 13 amino acids. The CDR3 loop reads CATSRDSNEKLFF. Written as DNA, the CDR3 is TGTGCCACCAGCAGAGATTCTAATGAAAAACTGTTTTTT.

The chain joins TRBV5-8 to TRBJ2-7; perhaps TRBD2 as D (5 bases). The germline V gene has CDR1 SGHTS and CDR2 YDEGEE. With 9 bases removed from V and 6 bases from J, the gap between germline ends came to 16 bases. This CDR3 has 12 amino acids. The CDR3 DNA sequence: TGTGCCACCAACCGGCTAGCAGGCGAGCAGTACTTC. It specifies CATNRLAGEQYF. The variable domain in full, with the rest retrieved from reference TRBV5-8 and TRBJ2-7, is EAGVTQSPTHLIKTRGQQATLRCSPISGHTSVYWYQQALGLGLQFLLWYDEGEERNRGNFPPRFSGRQFPNYSSELNVNALELEDSALYLCATNRLAGEQYFGPGTRLTVT.

The rearrangement uses TRBV4-2 and TRBJ2-3, with TRBD2 identical over 7 bases. CDR1 is LGHNA and CDR2 is YNFKEQ in the germline V gene. There are 15 residues in the CDR3. V dropped 4 bases and J dropped 2; count of bases not matched to a gene: 6. The CDR3 DNA is TGTGCCAGCAGCCCCAGCGGGGCCTACACAGATACGCAGTATTTT. Translation gives CASSPSGAYTDTQYF.

The chain employs TRBV27 and TRBJ1-2; TRBD1 might be the D (5 bases). Germline V gives CDR1 MNHEY, CDR2 SMNVEV (reference sequence). V dropped 5 bases and J dropped 2 bases, with 27 bases sitting between them. The CDR3 runs to 19 residues. The CDR3 DNA follows: TGTGCCAGCAGTACCCTAAGAAGGGGCCGGGGCGCCGCGAACTATGGCTACACCTTC. Translation: CASSTLRRGRGAANYGYTF.